This TCR beta chain was sequenced during a study of shared clonotypes between healthy human individuals. Whole-study context: With ages of 18 to 49, the donors were two women and a few men.

The authors divided CD4+ cells into CD45RA+ naive and CD45RA-negative memory subsets. Trimming cost V 6 bases and J 5 bases, with 10 bases left between them. Germline V lookup: CDR1 MNHNY, CDR2 SVGAGI (reference sequence). This CDR3 has 13 residues. Genomic DNA belonging to each subset was distributed in equal measure over several immunoSEQ plates. How the authors handled the data: ImmunoSEQ only sent back junction sequences with no quality scores, so filtering was done differently. Only in-frame clones appear in the TCRdb table, and some are missing; sequencing was by immunoSEQ multiplex PCR. The DNA gave D and trimming, while V, J and clone size come from that table. The table shows about 2.4 million clones, with 90% to 95% occurring only once.

The sequenced material came from naive CD4+ T cells sorted from blood. Subset specified: CD45RA+ positively selected. The chain couples TRBV6-6 to TRBJ1-4; perhaps TRBD1 as D (6 bases). The sequence came from a man aged 18-30 years in good health. The CDR3 loop reads CASRTGPNEKLFF. The CDR3 DNA reads TGTGCCAGCAGGACAGGTCCCAATGAAAAACTGTTTTTT.